What follows are 28 T cell receptor beta chains derived from one specimen sequenced in a study of beta chain features in type 1 diabetes. Expressed TCRB transcripts were sequenced after all isolated RNA was converted to cDNA. The repertoire was sequenced with immunoSEQ multiplex PCR; TCRdb's copy has only in-frame clones and lacks some. Among approximately 300,000 clones listed, around 10% were seen once. Sequencing input: naive CD4+ T cells from blood. Source of these receptors: a woman aged 30 to 39 in good health.

V and J are TRBV9 and TRBJ2-7; TRBD2 agrees at 8 bases. CDR3 size: 16 residues. Trimming removed 2 bases from V and 2 bases from J; junction bases left unmatched: 9. The germline V gene encodes CDR1 SGDLS and CDR2 YYNGEE. Here the CDR3 DNA reads TGTGCCAGCAGCGTTGACCTAGCGGGTGGGGCCTACGAGCAGTACTTC. Its protein product is CASSVDLAGGAYEQYF.

In this sample, this clone turned up a few times. This chain links TRBV11-2 with TRBJ2-3; TRBD2 is a possible D gene (5 bases). The germline CDR1 and CDR2 sequences are SGHAT and FQNNGV. This CDR3 region has 14 residues. V lost 3 bases and J lost 2, with 9 bases in between. CDR3 residues: CASSFTGYTDTQYF. Here the CDR3 DNA reads TGTGCCAGCAGCTTTACGGGGTACACAGATACGCAGTATTTT.

This clone was counted at least ten times. The chain employs TRBV19 and TRBJ2-1; D uncertain. Per germline, CDR1 LNHDA and CDR2 SQIVND (reference sequence). The CDR3 is 12 residues long. V shed 4 bases and J shed 5 bases, with 6 bases lying between them. Here the CDR3 reads CASSRPNNEQFF. In DNA, the CDR3 is TGTGCCAGTAGTAGGCCCAACAATGAGCAGTTCTTC.

The chain joins TRBV28 to TRBJ1-2; D is perhaps TRBD1 (5 bases). The CDR3 is 15 residues long. The V gene lost 10 bases and the J gene lost 6 bases, with 24 bases spanning the gap. Germline CDR1 and CDR2: MDHEN and SYDVKM. The CDR3 loop reads CAIYKTARGGDGYTF. CDR3 DNA: TGTGCCATCTACAAGACTGCTAGGGGAGGGGATGGCTACACCTTC.

The chain employs TRBV28 and TRBJ2-5; 8 nucleotides align to TRBD2. After removal of 1 base from V and 1 base from J, the junction contained 2 bases not matched to a gene. CDR3 length: 15 residues. CDR1 is MDHEN, CDR2 SYDVKM, per germline. DNA of the CDR3: TGTGCCAGCAGTTTATTCCGGGAGGGCCAAGAGACCCAGTACTTC. Amino acid sequence: CASSLFREGQETQYF. Supplemented by reference TRBV28 and TRBJ2-5, the full variable domain reads DVKVTQSSRYLVKRTGEKVFLECVQDMDHENMFWYRQDPGLGLRLIYFSYDVKMKEKGDIPEGYSVSREKKERFSLILESASTNQTSMYLCASSLFREGQETQYFGPGTRLLVL.

This clone was observed a few times. CDR3 sequence (DNA): TGTGCCACCAGCAGTGGCGGTTACTCCTACAATGAGCAGTTCTTC. It yields the protein CATSSGGYSYNEQFF. The rearrangement links TRBV15 to TRBJ2-1; D gene ambiguous. V dropped 3 bases and J dropped 0 bases, with 9 bases sitting between them. The CDR3 sequence is 15 residues long. Germline loops: CDR1 LNHNV, CDR2 YYDKDF (reference sequence).

This clone turned up a few times. This chain uses TRBV18 with TRBJ2-2, with TRBD1 identical over 7 bases. Trimming at V came to 6 bases and at J to 1 base, leaving 2 bases not matched to a gene. Germline V lookup: CDR1 KGHSH, CDR2 LQKENI. The CDR3 is 14 amino acids. The CDR3 protein is CASSGQENTGELFF. In DNA, the CDR3 is TGTGCCAGCTCCGGACAGGAGAACACCGGGGAGCTGTTTTTT.

The rearrangement joins TRBV28 to TRBJ2-7; a possible D gene is TRBD1 (6 bases). In germline, CDR1 is MDHEN, CDR2 SYDVKM. The CDR3 has 10 amino acids. CDR3 sequence: CTTGRNEQYF. DNA for the CDR3: TGTACTACAGGGCGGAACGAGCAGTACTTC.

This clone was counted a few times. The chain's CDR3 is CASKPGGGLTDTQYF. CDR3 DNA: TGTGCCAGCAAACCGGGGGGCGGCCTCACAGATACGCAGTATTTT. This chain links TRBV6-5 with TRBJ2-3, with D possibly TRBD2 on 7 matching bases. V was shortened by 7 bases and J by 2 bases, with 16 bases between the two germline ends. The CDR3 sequence is 15 residues long. Germline V gene lookup returns CDR1 MNHEY and CDR2 SVGAGI.

This sequence joins TRBV5-1 and TRBJ2-1, with 10 nucleotides matching TRBD1. V lost 0 bases to trimming and J lost 6 bases; unmatched junction nucleotides: 3. The CDR3 contains 15 residues. Germline values: CDR1 SGHRS, CDR2 YFSETQ. The CDR3 reads CASSLDGDRGNEQFF. CDR3 nucleotides: TGCGCCAGCAGCTTGGATGGGGACAGGGGCAATGAGCAGTTCTTC.

This clone was seen only a few times. V is TRBV7-2 and J is TRBJ2-1, with D maybe TRBD1 (6 bases). CDR3 length: 16 amino acids. Germline V CDR1 and CDR2: SGHTA, FQGNSA. The germline V and J ends were trimmed by 5 bases and 3 bases, with 17 bases remaining between them. The CDR3 sequence: CASSSQPGTLYNEQFF. CDR3 in DNA: TGTGCCAGCAGCAGCCAACCCGGGACACTCTACAATGAGCAGTTCTTC.

The chain employs TRBV9 and TRBJ2-5; 10 bases map to TRBD2. The V gene's germline CDR1 is SGDLS and CDR2 YYNGEE. The CDR3 runs to 16 residues. Trimming took 2 bases from V and 3 from J; bases not matched to a gene: 7. CDR3 amino acids: CASSVFPTSGEETQYF. The CDR3 nucleotides are TGTGCCAGCAGCGTGTTCCCCACTAGCGGGGAAGAGACCCAGTACTTC.

The chain has TRBV5-1 and TRBJ1-1, with 7 bases aligning to TRBD1. The germline CDR1 and CDR2 sequences are SGHRS and YFSETQ. This CDR3 has 18 residues. Trimming removed 0 bases from V and 4 bases from J; junction bases left unmatched: 15. In DNA form, the CDR3 reads TGCGCCAGCAGCTTGGCACCAACAAAACAGGGGCCGGGCACTGAAGCTTTCTTT. This sequence encodes CASSLAPTKQGPGTEAFF. The full variable domain, in which reference TRBV5-1 and TRBJ1-1 provide the parts outside the CDR3, is KAGVTQTPRYLIKTRGQQVTLSCSPISGHRSVSWYQQTPGQGLQFLFEYFSETQRNKGNFPGRFSGRQFSNSRSEMNVSTLELGDSALYLCASSLAPTKQGPGTEAFFGQGTRLTVV.

The J gene is TRBJ2-7, the V gene TRBV7-2, with a weak D call TRBD1 (5 bases). The CDR3 is made up of 14 amino acids. CDR1 is SGHTA and CDR2 is FQGNSA in the germline V gene. Trimming cost V 6 bases and J 0 bases, with 12 bases left between them. Here the CDR3 DNA reads TGTGCCAGCAGAAAAATTAGGGGCTCCTACGAGCAGTACTTC. Its translation: CASRKIRGSYEQYF. Filled out from reference TRBV7-2 and TRBJ2-7, the complete variable domain reads GAGVSQSPSNKVTEKGKDVELRCDPISGHTALYWYRQSLGQGLEFLIYFQGNSAPDKSGLPSDRFSAERTGGSVSTLTIQRTQQEDSAVYLCASRKIRGSYEQYFGPGTRLTVT.

This clone was seen a handful of times. V usage is TRBV5-1 and J usage is TRBJ2-3, with 8 bases matching TRBD2. Trimming removed 4 bases from V and 1 base from J; junction bases left unmatched: 8. Germline CDR1 reads SGHRS; CDR2 reads YFSETQ. CDR3 length equals 16 residues. CDR3 sequence reads: CASSQEAGVGTDTQYF. CDR3 bases: TGCGCCAGCAGCCAAGAAGCGGGAGTGGGCACAGATACGCAGTATTTT. The whole variable domain, remainder taken from reference TRBV5-1 and TRBJ2-3, is KAGVTQTPRYLIKTRGQQVTLSCSPISGHRSVSWYQQTPGQGLQFLFEYFSETQRNKGNFPGRFSGRQFSNSRSEMNVSTLELGDSALYLCASSQEAGVGTDTQYFGPGTRLTVL.

This clone was recorded a few times. The chain carries TRBV23-1 and TRBJ1-3; TRBD1 might be the D (5 bases). TRBV23-1 is flagged as an ORF with uncertain function. Trimming cost V 3 bases and J 4 bases, with 16 bases left between them. The CDR3 is 16 residues long. The CDR3 sequence is CASSHPRGGEGNTIYF. Here the CDR3 DNA reads TGCGCCAGCAGTCATCCCCGCGGGGGAGAAGGAAACACCATATATTTT.

This clone was counted between two and nine times. This chain links TRBV19 with TRBJ2-3; TRBD2 matches 10 bases. CDR3 size: 16 residues. V shed 5 bases, J shed 6 bases, and the junction held 11 bases outside the gene matches. Germline loops: CDR1 LNHDA, CDR2 SQIVND (reference sequence). The CDR3 bases are TGTGCCAGTAGTTCGAGCGGGAGGGCCGCGGCGGATACGCAGTATTTT. Protein: CASSSSGRAAADTQYF.

This clone was picked up a small number of times. The chain carries TRBV27 and TRBJ2-1; weak D call: TRBD2 (6 bases). CDR1 MNHEY and CDR2 SMNVEV come from the germline V gene (reference sequence). V lost 5 bases and J 0 bases, leaving 14 bases between the germline ends. This CDR3 has 16 amino acids. The CDR3 loop reads CASSRFGTSSYNEQFF. The CDR3 DNA reads as TGTGCCAGCAGTAGGTTTGGGACTTCCTCCTACAATGAGCAGTTCTTC.

A few counts support this clone. DNA for the CDR3: TGTGCCAGCAGCGCGGGGTTAGACACTGAAGCTTTCTTT. Translated, it gives CASSAGLDTEAFF. This chain joins TRBV6-4 and TRBJ1-1, with D hard to call. Germline V gene sequence: CDR1 MRHNA, CDR2 SNTAGT. The CDR3 covers 13 residues. The V end lost 6 bases, the J end lost 3 bases, and 11 bases lay between the germline ends.

The gene calls are TRBV27 and TRBJ1-5; 9 positions agree with TRBD1. The CDR3 loop spans 17 amino acids. Germline V CDR1 and CDR2: MNHEY, SMNVEV (reference sequence). Germline trimming cut 5 bases from V and 1 base from J; bases unmatched to any gene: 9. The CDR3 nucleotides are TGTGCCAGCAGTCGGGACAGGGCAAGTGTCAGCAATCAGCCCCAGCATTTT. Translating it yields CASSRDRASVSNQPQHF.

The chain links TRBV12-5 to TRBJ2-3; 13 nucleotides match TRBD2. Per the germline V gene, CDR1 is LGHNT and CDR2 is FRNRAP. J lost 4 bases, V lost 6 bases, and 4 bases had no gene match. The CDR3 runs to 15 residues. CDR3: CASGTSGRASDTQYF. CDR3 in DNA: TGTGCTAGTGGCACTAGCGGGAGGGCCTCAGATACGCAGTATTTT. The full variable domain, rest sourced from reference TRBV12-5 and TRBJ2-3, is DARVTQTPRHKVTEMGQEVTMRCQPILGHNTVFWYRQTMMQGLELLAYFRNRAPLDDSGMPKDRFSAEMPDATLATLKIQPSEPRDSAVYFCASGTSGRASDTQYFGPGTRLTVL.

A few counts support this clone. The sample has other DNA sequences that encode this CDR3 too. The chain links TRBV7-2 to TRBJ2-5; D is uncertain. Per germline, CDR1 SGHTA and CDR2 FQGNSA. V lost 3 bases and J lost 1, with 6 bases in between. CDR3 length: 13 residues. The CDR3: CASSFPGQETQYF. CDR3 nucleotides: TGTGCCAGCAGCTTCCCGGGCCAAGAGACCCAGTACTTC. Drawing the rest from reference TRBV7-2 and TRBJ2-5, the complete variable domain is GAGVSQSPSNKVTEKGKDVELRCDPISGHTALYWYRQSLGQGLEFLIYFQGNSAPDKSGLPSDRFSAERTGGSVSTLTIQRTQQEDSAVYLCASSFPGQETQYFGPGTRLLVL.

The V and J genes are TRBV7-8 and TRBJ2-7, with 10 bases fitting TRBD1. The V gene end was trimmed by 3 bases and the J gene end by 3 bases; junction bases not matched to a gene: 5. CDR3 length: 15 residues. Germline V lookup: CDR1 SGHVS, CDR2 FQNEAQ. Written as DNA, the CDR3 is TGTGCCAGCAGCTTTGGGACAGGGGTTTACTACGAGCAGTACTTC. Translating gives CASSFGTGVYYEQYF. The full variable domain, with the rest looked up from reference TRBV7-8 and TRBJ2-7, is GAGVSQSPRYKVAKRGQDVALRCDPISGHVSLFWYQQALGQGPEFLTYFQNEAQLDKSGLPSDRFFAERPEGSVSTLKIQRTQQEDSAVYLCASSFGTGVYYEQYFGPGTRLTVT.

This clone came up once. The chain carries TRBV5-1 and TRBJ1-1; 7 bases map to TRBD1. The CDR3 is 14 amino acids. Per the germline V gene, CDR1 is SGHRS and CDR2 is YFSETQ. V was pared by 2 bases and J by 5 bases, with 6 bases of the junction left unmatched. This chain's CDR3 is CASSFGTVETEAFF. The CDR3 DNA reads as TGCGCCAGCAGCTTCGGGACAGTTGAGACTGAAGCTTTCTTT.

Here the CDR3 DNA reads TGTGCCAGCAGCTTGAGGGTTACCGGGGAGCTGTTTTTT. Protein: CASSLRVTGELFF. The rearrangement links TRBV11-3 to TRBJ2-2, with TRBD2 as a possible D gene (5 bases). This CDR3 has 13 residues. V dropped 3 bases and J dropped 5 bases, with 7 bases sitting between them. Germline V gene sequence: CDR1 SGHNT, CDR2 YENEEA.

The V and J genes are TRBV27 and TRBJ2-1; D is unresolved. Germline V lookup: CDR1 MNHEY, CDR2 SMNVEV (reference sequence). Trimming pared 6 bases from V and 2 bases from J, leaving 11 bases between. The CDR3 spans 14 residues. CDR3 amino acids: CASRESEPYNEQFF. The CDR3 DNA is TGTGCCAGCAGGGAGTCTGAGCCCTACAATGAGCAGTTCTTC.

The chain is built from TRBV5-1 and TRBJ2-1, with 11 bases that match TRBD2. This CDR3 is 15 amino acids long. Germline CDR1 reads SGHRS; CDR2 reads YFSETQ. Germline trimming cut 0 bases from V and 9 bases from J; bases unmatched to any gene: 5. The CDR3 DNA reads as TGCGCCAGCAGCTTGGAAACTAGCGGGAGTGGTGAGCAGTTCTTC. Amino acids: CASSLETSGSGEQFF.

In nucleotides, the CDR3 is TGTGCCAGCAGTTTAAGACAGAACACTGAAGCTTTCTTT. Its protein product is CASSLRQNTEAFF. V usage is TRBV27 and J usage is TRBJ1-1; no clear D gene. Germline CDR1 and CDR2: MNHEY and SMNVEV (reference sequence). Trimming shortened V by 2 bases and J by 1 base, and 5 bases separated the two germline ends. The CDR3 consists of 13 residues.